The 6 T cell receptor beta chains below were found in one sample sequenced in a study of T-cell memory formation after mild COVID-19. TCRdb passed the 5' RACE reads through MiXCR, listing each CDR3 protein once. The repertoire has some 70,000 distinct CDR3 sequences, 15% to 20% of them found once; the top ten carry 31%. The sequenced sample was PBMCs or a T cell subset sorted from them (not recorded which). All receptors come from an adult woman who had mild COVID-19 (a few samples of this study predate the infection). Cell type and time point are not known.

This chain connects TRBV5-6 to TRBJ2-7, with D tentatively TRBD2 (5 bases). This CDR3 comprises 11 residues. Trimming took off 6 bases at V and 6 bases at J, with 10 bases between the two ends. The germline gives CDR1 SGHDT, CDR2 YYEEEE. CDR3 sequence (DNA): TGTGCCAGCACCCGGGGTAGCGAGCAGTACTTC. It translates to CASTRGSEQYF.

At least ten counts were recorded for this clonotype. This chain joins TRBV13 and TRBJ2-7; TRBD2 agrees at 8 bases. V lost 4 bases, J lost 0 bases, and 8 bases stayed unmatched. The CDR3 length is 16 residues. Germline loops: CDR1 PRHDT, CDR2 FYEKMQ (reference sequence). CDR3 loop: CASSSGPGTSSYEQYF. CDR3 DNA sequence: TGTGCCAGCAGCTCAGGCCCGGGGACTAGCTCCTACGAGCAGTACTTC.

This clonotype showed up just a few times. J is TRBJ1-5 and V is TRBV27; 7 positions agree with TRBD1. The CDR3 is 15 residues long. With V trimmed by 6 bases and J by 1 base, 6 bases remained unmatched. Germline-derived CDR1 and CDR2 are MNHEY and SMNVEV (reference sequence). This CDR3 reads CASRVEGQSNQPQHF. CDR3 coding DNA: TGTGCCAGCAGAGTGGAGGGACAGAGCAATCAGCCCCAGCATTTT.

This clonotype was detected a few times. The genes are TRBV11-2 and TRBJ2-4; no reliable D call. This CDR3 spans 15 amino acids. Trimming took off 1 base at V and 3 bases at J, with 10 bases between the two ends. The germline V gene has CDR1 SGHAT and CDR2 FQNNGV. CDR3 in amino acids: CASSLGGLGKNIQYF. The CDR3 DNA sequence: TGTGCCAGCAGCTTAGGGGGTTTGGGCAAAAACATTCAGTACTTC.

About this clonotype: The junction does not match germline at one end; this may be a read error. The rearrangement joins TRBV12-3 or TRBV12-4 to TRBJ2-3; 8 bases are shared with TRBD2. This CDR3 region has 13 residues. CDR3 protein: CASTQPGGGSSVF. CDR3 DNA: TGTGCCAGCACCCAGCCCGGGGGGGGTTCTTCGGTCTTT.

This clonotype was counted a few times. In nucleotides, the CDR3 is TGCGCCAGCAGCTTGAACGTTCTCACGGATGGCTACACCTTC. The encoded protein is CASSLNVLTDGYTF. The gene calls are TRBV5-1 and TRBJ1-2; no clear D gene. Germline V gene sequence: CDR1 SGHRS, CDR2 YFSETQ. The ends were cut back, 1 base at V and 6 bases at J, with 13 bases in the middle. The CDR3 extends over 14 amino acids.